Presented here are 10 T cell receptor beta chains from one specimen sequenced in a study of cytomegalovirus exposure and HLA in healthy donors. Both 60 Vbeta primers and 13 Jbeta primers went into the PCR. TCRdb keeps only in-frame clones here, not all; method: immunoSEQ multiplex PCR. Seen here are over 150,000 clones, 60% to 85% observed once, and the top ten hold about 4%. Sample: PBMCs. The receptors come from a middle-aged woman in good health and CMV-seronegative.

This CDR3 reads CASSLVRVTSGGISYEQYF. Written as DNA, the CDR3 is TGTGCCAGCAGCTTGGTGAGGGTGACTAGCGGGGGTATCTCCTACGAGCAGTACTTC. V is TRBV5-4 and J is TRBJ2-7; 12 nucleotides align to TRBD2. Germline V gene lookup returns CDR1 SGHNT and CDR2 YYREEE (reference sequence). V dropped 0 bases and J dropped 0; count of bases not matched to a gene: 10. CDR3 length: 19 residues. Full variable domain (missing parts from reference TRBV5-4 and TRBJ2-7): ETGVTQSPTHLIKTRGQQVTLRCSSQSGHNTVSWYQQALGQGPQFIFQYYREEENGRGNFPPRFSGLQFPNYSSELNVNALELDDSALYLCASSLVRVTSGGISYEQYFGPGTRLTVT.

The chain links TRBV19 to TRBJ1-1; 7 bases are a match to TRBD1. The junction had 11 bases not matched to a gene; V was cut back by 6 bases and J by 4 bases. This CDR3 comprises 15 residues. Germline assignment: CDR1 LNHDA and CDR2 SQIVND (reference sequence). The CDR3 region has the DNA TGTGCCAGTAGGCTATCGATGACAGGGATCACTGAAGCTTTCTTT. It codes for CASRLSMTGITEAFF. Full variable domain (outside the CDR3, taken from reference TRBV19 and TRBJ1-1): DGGITQSPKYLFRKEGQNVTLSCEQNLNHDAMYWYRQDPGQGLRLIYYSQIVNDFQKGDIAEGYSVSREKKESFPLTVTSAQKNPTAFYLCASRLSMTGITEAFFGQGTRLTVV.

This clone has only one observation. This chain connects TRBV5-6 to TRBJ1-2; D unresolved. Germline CDR1 is SGHDT and CDR2 is YYEEEE. With 1 base removed from V and 8 bases from J, the gap between germline ends came to 9 bases. The CDR3 loop spans 12 amino acids. The CDR3 nucleotides are TGTGCCAGCAGCTTGCCAGTGGGCGGCTACACCTTC. Its protein product is CASSLPVGGYTF.

The rearrangement links TRBV27 to TRBJ2-1, with a weak D call TRBD2 (6 bases). V lost 0 bases and J lost 8, with 8 bases in between. This CDR3 contains 13 residues. CDR1 is MNHEY, CDR2 SMNVEV, per germline (reference sequence). CDR3 DNA sequence: TGTGCCAGCAGTTTATCACGCGGGGATGAGCAGTTCTTC. Its translation is CASSLSRGDEQFF.

The rearrangement uses TRBV5-1 and TRBJ1-4; the match to TRBD1 covers 7 bases. The CDR3 is 15 amino acids. V gave up 6 bases and J gave up 5 bases; unmatched junction bases: 10. In germline, CDR1 is SGHRS, CDR2 YFSETQ. The CDR3 DNA sequence: TGCGCCAGCACCCTTTCGGACAGGATAAATGAAAAACTGTTTTTT. Translating gives CASTLSDRINEKLFF.

The genes are TRBV28 and TRBJ1-2, with 9 bases lining up with TRBD1. The germline gives CDR1 MDHEN, CDR2 SYDVKM. V gave up 11 bases and J gave up 4 bases; unmatched junction bases: 11. The CDR3 is 14 amino acids. Written as DNA, the CDR3 is TGTGCCGGCAATTTACAGGGGGCGGGCTATGGCTACACCTTC. This translates into CAGNLQGAGYGYTF.

This sequence joins TRBV11-3 and TRBJ2-7; 7 bases map to TRBD1. Germline CDR1 reads SGHNT; CDR2 reads YENEEA. The ends lost 5 bases at V and 0 bases at J; junction bases unmatched: 4. The CDR3 is 14 amino acids. CDR3 region: CASSPTGNSYEQYF. The CDR3 DNA is TGTGCCAGCAGCCCGACAGGGAACTCCTACGAGCAGTACTTC.

The CDR3 nucleotides read TGCGCCAGCAGCCAAGAAAAGGCGGGAGGCGGAGATACGCAGTATTTT. It encodes CASSQEKAGGGDTQYF. The chain couples TRBV4-1 to TRBJ2-3; 8 nucleotides match TRBD2. V gave up 0 bases and J gave up 5 bases; unmatched junction bases: 7. This CDR3 is built from 16 residues. CDR1 and CDR2 from the germline V gene are MGHRA and YSYEKL.

This clone turned up a few times. The J gene is TRBJ2-1, the V gene TRBV5-5; D is possibly TRBD2 (6 bases). There are 14 residues in the CDR3. V was cut by 3 bases and J by 2 bases, with 9 bases left in between. In germline, CDR1 is SGHKS, CDR2 YYEKEE (reference sequence). This chain's CDR3 is CASSSGLTYNEQFF. The DNA of the CDR3 is TGTGCCAGCAGCTCGGGACTCACCTACAATGAGCAGTTCTTC.

Only a few counts were recorded for this clone. J is TRBJ1-1 and V is TRBV7-9; D is perhaps TRBD1 (5 bases). CDR3 size: 15 residues. V lost 0 bases and J lost 3, with 11 bases in between. The germline CDR1 and CDR2 sequences are SEHNR and FQNEAQ (reference sequence). The DNA for the CDR3 is TGTGCCAGCAGCTTAGCGGGGGGAGTCTACACTGAAGCTTTCTTT. The encoded protein is CASSLAGGVYTEAFF.